This passage covers 23 T cell receptor beta chains from one sample sequenced in a study of OX40 agonist ivuxolimab in advanced cancers. Sequencing used immunoSEQ multiplex PCR; TCRdb keeps in-frame clones, though not all of them. The data contain roughly 80,000 clones, roughly 93% of them singletons. This specimen was CD4+ or CD8+ T cells sorted from blood, taken in a trial of the OX40 agonist ivuxolimab. These receptors were taken from an adult with an advanced solid tumor such as melanoma, head and neck, liver or kidney cancer.

This chain uses TRBV29-1 with TRBJ1-4, with no clear D. The CDR3 has 10 amino acids. V lost 7 bases and J lost 4, with 4 bases in between. CDR1 and CDR2 (germline): SQVTM, ANQGSEA. The CDR3 region has the DNA TGCAGCGCCCTTAATGAAAAACTGTTTTTT. Its protein product is CSALNEKLFF.

This chain joins TRBV7-6 and TRBJ1-2; no firm D call. From germline, CDR1 is SGHVS and CDR2 FNYEAQ. The germline V and J ends were trimmed by 3 bases and 7 bases, with 9 bases remaining between them. The CDR3 totals 12 residues. CDR3 in amino acids: CASSFGSGGYTF. The CDR3 DNA reads TGTGCCAGCAGCTTCGGGTCCGGTGGCTACACCTTC.

This clone has a single count. The chain couples TRBV28 to TRBJ1-1, with D possibly matching TRBD1 (5 bases). The germline CDR1 and CDR2 sequences are MDHEN and SYDVKM. The ends were cut back, 2 bases at V and 2 bases at J, with 9 bases in the middle. This CDR3 spans 14 amino acids. In nucleotides, the CDR3 is TGTGCCAGCAGTTTAAGGACACTTAACACTGAAGCTTTCTTT. Translating it yields CASSLRTLNTEAFF.

The chain recombines TRBV6-5 with TRBJ2-1; the match to TRBD1 covers 8 bases. The CDR3 is made up of 15 amino acids. V shed 6 bases and J 2 bases; nucleotides not matched to a gene: 6. The germline CDR1 and CDR2 sequences are MNHEY and SVGAGI. DNA of the CDR3: TGTGCCAGCAGGTCCGACAGGGGCGCCTACAATGAGCAGTTCTTC. The encoded protein is CASRSDRGAYNEQFF.

The chain combines TRBV6-5 with TRBJ1-4, with TRBD1 matching 8 bases. Germline V gene sequence: CDR1 MNHEY, CDR2 SVGAGI. The CDR3 has 13 residues. V lost 5 bases to trimming and J lost 4 bases; unmatched junction nucleotides: 0. The CDR3 bases are TGTGCCAGCAGTGGACAGGGTAATGAAAAACTGTTTTTT. Translating it yields CASSGQGNEKLFF.

The CDR3 nucleotides read TGCGCCAGCAGCTTGGGACAGGGCGCCGGTTACGAGCAGTACTTC. Translating it yields CASSLGQGAGYEQYF. The chain joins TRBV5-1 to TRBJ2-7; 7 positions match TRBD1. V shed 0 bases, J shed 4 bases, and the junction held 7 bases outside the gene matches. This CDR3 region has 15 residues. Germline assignment: CDR1 SGHRS and CDR2 YFSETQ.

The rearrangement links TRBV27 to TRBJ2-2; D tentatively fits TRBD1 or TRBD2 (5 bases each). The CDR3 runs 14 residues. Trimming removed 3 bases at V and 5 bases at J, with 10 bases between. Germline CDR1 and CDR2: MNHEY and SMNVEV (reference sequence). The CDR3 DNA reads TGTGCCAGCAGTTTTACCGGGACGACCGGGGAGCTGTTTTTT. It translates to CASSFTGTTGELFF.

This clone was seen once. This chain links TRBV21-1 with TRBJ2-2; the table's D call, TRBD2, was not checked against the DNA. TRBV21-1 is tagged as a pseudogene. The CDR3 consists of 19 residues. The chain's CDR3 is CASSKGGLGAGVRTGELFF. The DNA of the CDR3 is TGTGCCAGCAGCAAAGGAGGTCTCGGGGCGGGGGTAAGGACCGGGGAGCTGTTTTTT.

This sequence joins TRBV18 and TRBJ2-5, with unresolved D. V was cut by 0 bases and J by 3 bases, with 5 bases left in between. Germline CDR1 reads KGHSH; CDR2 reads LQKENI. CDR3 length: 13 amino acids. CDR3 nucleotides: TGTGCCAGCTCACCACCTATTAAAGAGACCCAGTACTTC. This translates into CASSPPIKETQYF.

CDR3: CASSLTGGYEQYF. CDR3 nucleotide sequence: TGTGCCAGCAGCTTAACAGGGGGTTACGAGCAGTACTTC. The chain uses TRBV7-8 and TRBJ2-7, with 8 bases fitting TRBD1. The CDR3 is 13 amino acids. V shed 2 bases, J shed 4 bases, and the junction held 1 base outside the gene matches. Per the germline V gene, CDR1 is SGHVS and CDR2 is FQNEAQ.

The gene calls are TRBV5-1 and TRBJ2-5; D might be TRBD1 (6 bases). This CDR3 spans 14 amino acids. Germline loops: CDR1 SGHRS, CDR2 YFSETQ. V dropped 0 bases and J dropped 3 bases, with 9 bases sitting between them. The CDR3 DNA is TGCGCCAGCAGCTTGGCCCCAGGGGAAGAGACCCAGTACTTC. Translation: CASSLAPGEETQYF.

This clone was found once. The chain carries TRBV7-2 and TRBJ2-1, with D perhaps matching TRBD2 (7 bases). The CDR3 extends over 17 amino acids. V was pared by 6 bases and J by 9 bases, with 27 bases between. CDR1 is SGHTA, CDR2 FQGNSA, per germline. The CDR3 here is CASRPDLRGAGGGEQFF. CDR3 nucleotides: TGTGCCAGCAGGCCGGATTTACGGGGGGCCGGTGGAGGTGAGCAGTTCTTC. Drawing the rest from reference TRBV7-2 and TRBJ2-1, the complete variable domain is GAGVSQSPSNKVTEKGKDVELRCDPISGHTALYWYRQSLGQGLEFLIYFQGNSAPDKSGLPSDRFSAERTGGSVSTLTIQRTQQEDSAVYLCASRPDLRGAGGGEQFFGPGTRLTVL.

J is TRBJ2-7 and V is TRBV7-2, with D unclear. The germline V gene has CDR1 SGHTA and CDR2 FQGNSA. CDR3 length: 14 residues. V lost 2 bases and J 0 bases, leaving 8 bases between the germline ends. The CDR3 loop is CASSLSPSSYEQYF. DNA of the CDR3: TGTGCCAGCAGCTTAAGCCCCAGCTCCTACGAGCAGTACTTC.

The J gene is TRBJ2-1, the V gene TRBV27; 9 bases are a match to TRBD2. This CDR3 is 14 amino acids long. CDR1 is MNHEY and CDR2 is SMNVEV in the germline V gene (reference sequence). V shed 2 bases and J 7 bases; nucleotides not matched to a gene: 3. The CDR3 DNA follows: TGTGCCAGCAGTTTAGCGGGAGGGGGGAATGAGCAGTTCTTC. Residues: CASSLAGGGNEQFF.

The chain has TRBV5-6 and TRBJ1-6; 9 bases map to TRBD1. Trimming at V came to 3 bases and at J to 10 bases, leaving 5 bases not matched to a gene. The CDR3 is 14 residues long. The germline CDR1 and CDR2 sequences are SGHDT and YYEEEE. CDR3 sequence (DNA): TGTGCCAGCAGCTCGGGACAGGGAACATCACCCCTCCACTTT. The encoded protein is CASSSGQGTSPLHF.

The rearrangement joins TRBV10-3 to TRBJ1-2; 9 nucleotides agree with TRBD1. V lost 0 bases and J lost 6; bases outside the gene matches: 2. The CDR3 totals 14 residues. Germline assignment: CDR1 ENHRY and CDR2 SYGVKD. The CDR3 nucleotides are TGTGCCATCAGTGAGTCGGGACAGGGTAATGGCTACACCTTC. Translated: CAISESGQGNGYTF.

The chain uses TRBV15 and TRBJ2-1; 9 bases are a match to TRBD2. The CDR3 has 13 residues. After removal of 7 bases from V and 5 bases from J, the junction contained 3 bases not matched to a gene. Germline loops: CDR1 LNHNV, CDR2 YYDKDF (reference sequence). The CDR3 is CATNVAGDNEQFF. CDR3 bases: TGTGCCACCAACGTAGCGGGAGACAATGAGCAGTTCTTC.

The chain couples TRBV28 to TRBJ2-5, with D maybe TRBD2 (7 bases). V shed 4 bases and J shed 1 base, with 19 bases lying between them. The CDR3 loop spans 17 amino acids. In germline, CDR1 is MDHEN, CDR2 SYDVKM. The CDR3 DNA reads as TGTGCCAGCAGTTCCCCTGGTGGGGGGGCCTCCCAAGAGACCCAGTACTTC. Protein sequence: CASSSPGGGASQETQYF.

A few counts support this clone. V and J are TRBV15 and TRBJ1-1; 9 bases fit TRBD1. The CDR3 runs to 15 residues. With V trimmed by 1 base and J by 4 bases, 4 bases remained unmatched. CDR1 LNHNV and CDR2 YYDKDF come from the germline V gene (reference sequence). CDR3 coding DNA: TGTGCCACCAGCAGAGGGGGGGACAGGGCCACTGAAGCTTTCTTT. Its protein product is CATSRGGDRATEAFF.

The rearrangement joins TRBV28 to TRBJ2-7; TRBD1 matches 12 bases. CDR1 MDHEN and CDR2 SYDVKM come from the germline V gene. The CDR3 consists of 15 residues. Trimming at V came to 6 bases and at J to 4 bases, leaving 7 bases not matched to a gene. Here the CDR3 DNA reads TGTGCCAGCAGGATAGGGACAGGGGGCGTTTACGAGCAGTACTTC. Its protein is CASRIGTGGVYEQYF.

This chain connects TRBV5-1 to TRBJ2-1; D might be TRBD1 (5 bases). In germline, CDR1 is SGHRS, CDR2 YFSETQ. The CDR3 contains 15 residues. Between the trimmed V and J ends, which lost 1 base and 6 bases, there was a span of 14 bases. CDR3 residues: CASSLISRASNEQFF. In DNA, the CDR3 is TGCGCCAGCAGCTTGATCTCCAGGGCCTCCAATGAGCAGTTCTTC.

The sample holds one count of this clone. The chain carries TRBV20-1 and TRBJ2-7, with TRBD1 identical over 8 bases. After removal of 6 bases from V and 6 bases from J, the junction contained 1 base not matched to a gene. CDR3 length equals 10 residues. Per the germline V gene, CDR1 is DFQATT and CDR2 is SNEGSKA (reference sequence). The CDR3: CSADRGEQYF. CDR3 nucleotides: TGCAGTGCCGACAGGGGCGAGCAGTACTTC.

The chain carries TRBV6-1 and TRBJ1-4; D unresolved. The CDR3 extends over 14 amino acids. The germline CDR1 and CDR2 sequences are MNHNS and SASEGT. V was shortened by 7 bases and J by 1 base, with 10 bases between the two germline ends. DNA for the CDR3: TGTGCCAGCACTCACAGTTTAACTAATGAAAAACTGTTTTTT. Translated: CASTHSLTNEKLFF.